The 17 T cell receptor beta chains below all came from one sample that was sequenced in a study of regulatory T cells in long-lasting Graves disease. Time point given: newly diagnosed GD, antithyroid drugs for less than 3 months. Preparation of the TCR library used RNA extracted from PBMCs. iRepertoire HTBI primers and Arm-PCR of CDR3 regions built TCR beta libraries. TCRdb re-called the multiplex PCR reads with MiXCR, one entry per CDR3 protein. The sample yields about 450,000 distinct CDR3 sequences, about a sixth seen once. The sample also formed part of further work on T cells in Graves' hyperthyroidism and ophthalmopathy.

The sequencing used peripheral blood mononuclear cells (PBMCs), collected at new diagnosis, from a patient treated with antithyroid drugs. Receptor source: a woman between 25 and 40 years old with Graves disease.

This clonotype was seen a few times. The chain recombines TRBV3-1 with TRBJ2-7; 11 nucleotides line up with TRBD1. Germline CDR1 and CDR2: LGHDT and YNNKEL (reference sequence). Trimming took 10 bases from V and 5 from J; bases not matched to a gene: 7. The CDR3 is 13 residues long. CDR3 in amino acids: CATRTGGSDEQYF. DNA for the CDR3: TGTGCCACTAGGACAGGGGGCTCAGACGAGCAGTACTTC.

This clonotype has ten or more counts. The chain combines TRBV19 with TRBJ2-2; the D is unclear. Germline V gene sequence: CDR1 LNHDA, CDR2 SQIVND (reference sequence). The CDR3 contains 14 residues. The ends were cut back, 6 bases at V and 5 bases at J, with 13 bases in the middle. CDR3 DNA sequence: TGTGCCAGTAGCCTCATAGGAGAGACCGGGGAGCTGTTTTTT. It yields the protein CASSLIGETGELFF.

This clonotype came up a few times. The DNA of the CDR3 is TGTGCCAGCAGCTTAGCCCCGGGCCAGTCCTATAATTCACCCCTCCACTTT. It translates to CASSLAPGQSYNSPLHF. This chain joins TRBV11-2 and TRBJ1-6; D ambiguous. Trimming removed 1 base at V and 1 base at J, with 11 bases between. The CDR3 spans 17 residues. In germline, CDR1 is SGHAT, CDR2 FQNNGV. Supplemented by reference TRBV11-2 and TRBJ1-6, the full variable domain reads EAGVAQSPRYKIIEKRQSVAFWCNPISGHATLYWYQQILGQGPKLLIQFQNNGVVDDSQLPKDRFSAERLKGVDSTLKIQPAKLEDSAVYLCASSLAPGQSYNSPLHFGNGTRLTVT.

The chain couples TRBV6-1 to TRBJ2-5; 12 bases map to TRBD2. The CDR3 is 16 amino acids. Germline values: CDR1 MNHNS, CDR2 SASEGT. Trimming removed 6 bases from V and 2 bases from J; junction bases left unmatched: 7. The CDR3 loop reads CASSRRLAGVQETQYF. The CDR3 nucleotides read TGTGCCAGCAGCAGGCGACTAGCGGGAGTACAAGAGACCCAGTACTTC.

This clonotype was recorded at least ten times. The V gene is TRBV11-2, the J gene TRBJ1-3; a possible D gene is TRBD1 (5 bases). Trimming pared 4 bases from V and 4 bases from J, leaving 14 bases between. This CDR3 region has 15 residues. Germline V gene data show CDR1 as SGHAT and CDR2 as FQNNGV. CDR3 nucleotides: TGTGCCAGCAGCTCATGGACAAGAGAAGGAAACACCATATATTTT. This encodes CASSSWTREGNTIYF.

This clonotype was counted ten times or more. The J gene is TRBJ1-4, the V gene TRBV2; 8 bases are shared with TRBD1. Germline V CDR1 and CDR2: SNHLY, FYNNEI. The V and J ends lost 7 bases and 7 bases, in that order; junction bases with no gene match: 5. The CDR3 contains 13 residues. In DNA, the CDR3 is TGTGCCAGCAATGGACAGGGCGGTGAAAAACTGTTTTTT. Translating gives CASNGQGGEKLFF.

This clonotype was seen at least ten times. This chain joins TRBV30 and TRBJ2-7; either TRBD1 or TRBD2 may fit D (5 bases each). V was clipped by 2 bases and J by 4 bases, with 18 bases between them. The germline V gene has CDR1 GTSNPN and CDR2 SVGIG (reference sequence). The CDR3 has 15 residues. CDR3 nucleotide sequence: TGTGCCTGGAGTCCCGCACGGGGCCGCAGGTACGAGCAGTACTTC. Translation gives CAWSPARGRRYEQYF.

About this clonotype itself: This likely came from a read error, as a far larger clone is one base away. The gene calls are TRBV7-3 and TRBJ2-3, with D possibly being TRBD2 (5 bases). The germline CDR1 and CDR2 sequences are SGHTA and FQGTGA. This CDR3 contains 15 residues. Trimming took off 5 bases at V and 4 bases at J, with 16 bases between the two ends. This CDR3 is CASSPGWEVADTQYF. The CDR3, as DNA: TGTGCCAGCAGCCCGGGGTGGGAAGTCGCAGATACGCAGTATTTT.

Regarding this clonotype: The germline gene is not matched at one end of the junction; a read error may be the cause. V and J are TRBV30 and TRBJ2-1; no definite D call. Germline V gives CDR1 GTSNPN, CDR2 SVGIG (reference sequence). The CDR3 extends over 13 amino acids. The DNA of the CDR3 is TGTGCCTGGAGTGCCTGGAGCGCCGATGAGCAATTCTTC. It specifies CAWSAWSADEQFF.

This clonotype was counted many times. The chain couples TRBV2 to TRBJ1-5, with a possible D match to TRBD1 (5 bases). The CDR3 sequence is 14 residues long. Trimming took off 7 bases at V and 0 bases at J, with 10 bases between the two ends. Germline V gene data show CDR1 as SNHLY and CDR2 as FYNNEI. The CDR3 here is CASKDNPSNQPQHF. CDR3 coding DNA: TGTGCCAGCAAGGACAACCCTAGCAATCAGCCCCAGCATTTT.

This clonotype was found many times. V gene TRBV20-1 combines with J gene TRBJ2-5; D uncertain. The germline gives CDR1 DFQATT, CDR2 SNEGSKA (reference sequence). Trimming left V 0 bases short and J 1 base short, with 9 bases between. CDR3 size: 14 residues. Here the CDR3 reads CSARDIAFQETQYF. The CDR3 bases are TGCAGTGCTAGAGATATCGCGTTCCAAGAGACCCAGTACTTC.

The table lists this clonotype with many counts. V and J are TRBV28 and TRBJ2-1; 8 positions agree with TRBD2. V gave up 4 bases and J gave up 3 bases; unmatched junction bases: 8. This CDR3 has 16 amino acids. Per the germline V gene, CDR1 is MDHEN and CDR2 is SYDVKM. CDR3 nucleotide sequence: TGTGCCAGCAGTTCCGGGGGGGGTGATCGCTACAATGAGCAGTTCTTC. It codes for CASSSGGGDRYNEQFF.

This clonotype was observed at least ten times. J is TRBJ2-3 and V is TRBV6-1; TRBD2 might be the D (5 bases). CDR1 is MNHNS, CDR2 SASEGT, per germline. The length of the CDR3 is 15 residues. V lost 1 base, J lost 3 bases, and 11 bases lay in between. CDR3 DNA: TGTGCCAGCAGTGAAGGGGTCGGGATAACAGATACGCAGTATTTT. Translation: CASSEGVGITDTQYF.

This clonotype was detected only a few times. The chain links TRBV28 to TRBJ2-1, with D hard to call. This CDR3 comprises 12 residues. Germline CDR1 reads MDHEN; CDR2 reads SYDVKM. With 4 bases removed from V and 8 bases from J, the gap between germline ends came to 9 bases. CDR3 region: CASSSSNDEQFF. CDR3 DNA: TGTGCCAGCAGTTCGAGCAACGATGAGCAGTTCTTC.

In its sample, this clonotype was seen many times. The genes are TRBV7-8 and TRBJ1-2; 7 bases agree with TRBD1. CDR1 and CDR2 (germline): SGHVS, FQNEAQ. The CDR3 has 13 residues. With 6 bases clipped from V and 9 bases from J, the junction kept 10 bases outside the gene matches. Here the CDR3 DNA reads TGTGCCAGCAGACGACCGGGACAGAAAAGCTACACCTTC. Its protein is CASRRPGQKSYTF.

Concerning this clonotype: A much larger clone lies a single base off, so this may be a read error. Because it lacks the conserved phenylalanine or tryptophan at the end, this CDR3 is likely a read error. The V and J genes are TRBV7-9 and TRBJ2-3; D is possibly TRBD2 (6 bases). Germline V gene data show CDR1 as SEHNR and CDR2 as FQNEAQ (reference sequence). CDR3 length: 14 amino acids. Trimming left V 2 bases short and J 4 bases short, with 10 bases between. The CDR3 region has the DNA TGTGCCAGCAGCTTATTAGGGGAGGCAGATACGCAGTATCTT. This codes for CASSLLGEADTQYL.

This clonotype was seen many times. The chain couples TRBV24-1 to TRBJ2-3; D may be TRBD2 (5 bases). The CDR3 is 15 residues long. The V gene lost 4 bases and the J gene lost 0 bases, with 10 bases spanning the gap. Germline lookup yields CDR1 KGHDR and CDR2 SFDVKD. CDR3 bases: TGTGCCACCAGTGAAGAAAGACTAAGCACAGATACGCAGTATTTT. This codes for CATSEERLSTDTQYF.